This T cell receptor beta chain appears in the sequencing data of a study of naive and memory T cell subsets. Sequential positive selection took CD4 T cells first, then CD8 T cells. Germline loops: CDR1 MNHEY, CDR2 SMNVEV (reference sequence). V was pared by 8 bases and J by 7 bases, with 12 bases between. The length of the CDR3 is 11 residues. An equimolar mix of two oligonucleotides served as the beta constant-region primer for TRBC1 and TRBC2. Nested alpha and beta constant-region primers with the SP2 primer drove four PCR rounds on ligated cDNA. TCRdb used MiXCR to reprocess the UMI-ligation and nested PCR reads, holding one entry per CDR3 protein. The sample lists roughly 130,000 distinct CDR3 sequences, 36% seen once, with 0.9% in the top ten. This clonotype was counted between two and nine times.

The gene calls are TRBV27 and TRBJ2-7, with D possibly being TRBD1 or TRBD2 (5 bases each). The origin of this receptor is a human donor in good health. Source material: central memory CD4+ T cells from blood. CDR3 nucleotides: TGTGCCAGCCATCGGGGCGGAGAGCAGTACTTC. Its protein is CASHRGGEQYF.